This TCR beta chain was identified during a study of shared clonotypes between healthy human individuals. Broader study findings: Apart from blood, nothing was sampled; tissue repertoires likely differ.

Comment on this clone: What it recognizes is unknown.

The CDR3 covers 15 residues. The germline CDR1 and CDR2 sequences are SGHVS and FQNEAQ. V was clipped by 1 base and J by 6 bases, with 15 bases between them. Profiled with immunoSEQ multiplex PCR; TCRdb holds only in-frame clones, not every one. Of under 600,000 clones in the sample, around three quarters were seen once. The sequenced material came from PBMCs. This TCR came from a woman between 40 and 50 years old in good health. Some clones in this sample may be carry-over from other donors' samples. The rearrangement uses TRBV7-8 and TRBJ1-1; TRBD1 might be the D (6 bases). The CDR3 protein is CASSLEYRAAPEAFF. Written as DNA, the CDR3 is TGTGCCAGCAGCTTAGAGTACAGGGCCGCCCCTGAAGCTTTCTTT.